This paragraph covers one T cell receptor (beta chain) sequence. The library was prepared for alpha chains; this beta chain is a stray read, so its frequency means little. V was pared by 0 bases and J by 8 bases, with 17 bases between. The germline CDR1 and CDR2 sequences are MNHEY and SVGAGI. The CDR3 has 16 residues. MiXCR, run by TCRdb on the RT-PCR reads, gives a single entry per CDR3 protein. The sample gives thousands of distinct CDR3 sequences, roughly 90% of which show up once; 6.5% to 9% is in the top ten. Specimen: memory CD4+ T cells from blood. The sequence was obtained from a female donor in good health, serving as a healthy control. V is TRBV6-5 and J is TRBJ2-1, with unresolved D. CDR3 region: CASSYSPVGKGDEQFF. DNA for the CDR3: TGTGCCAGCAGTTACTCGCCGGTTGGGAAGGGCGATGAGCAGTTCTTC.